This T cell receptor beta chain was sequenced in a study of T cell responses to AZD1222 COVID-19 vaccine. In the study overall: Samples with a second dose at about 4 or about 12 weeks were pooled together. Study outcomes and limitations: White British people made up most donors, females outnumbered males, and clonal diversity was possibly underestimated. The number of AZD1222 recipients seropositive at baseline was only five to seven. With dominance at 160-218 and 743-854, vaccine-associated CD4 TCRs spanned spike.

The CDR3 sequence is 18 residues long. With 3 bases removed from V and 6 bases from J, the gap between germline ends came to 25 bases. Per germline, CDR1 MNHEY and CDR2 SVGEGT. A remark on this clone: Antigen specificity is unknown.

Only in-frame clones appear in the TCRdb table, and some are missing; sequencing was by immunoSEQ multiplex PCR. This table has roughly 100,000 clones, approximately 88% appearing once. The material was peripheral blood, obtained on day 0 of AZD1222 vaccination. The clonotype originates from an adult in good health. The rearrangement uses TRBV6-2 or TRBV6-3 and TRBJ2-3; weak D call: TRBD2 (6 bases). The CDR3 loop reads CASSYPVTGGTTTDTQYF. DNA of the CDR3: TGTGCCAGCAGTTATCCCGTGACCGGGGGAACGACTACGGATACGCAGTATTTT.